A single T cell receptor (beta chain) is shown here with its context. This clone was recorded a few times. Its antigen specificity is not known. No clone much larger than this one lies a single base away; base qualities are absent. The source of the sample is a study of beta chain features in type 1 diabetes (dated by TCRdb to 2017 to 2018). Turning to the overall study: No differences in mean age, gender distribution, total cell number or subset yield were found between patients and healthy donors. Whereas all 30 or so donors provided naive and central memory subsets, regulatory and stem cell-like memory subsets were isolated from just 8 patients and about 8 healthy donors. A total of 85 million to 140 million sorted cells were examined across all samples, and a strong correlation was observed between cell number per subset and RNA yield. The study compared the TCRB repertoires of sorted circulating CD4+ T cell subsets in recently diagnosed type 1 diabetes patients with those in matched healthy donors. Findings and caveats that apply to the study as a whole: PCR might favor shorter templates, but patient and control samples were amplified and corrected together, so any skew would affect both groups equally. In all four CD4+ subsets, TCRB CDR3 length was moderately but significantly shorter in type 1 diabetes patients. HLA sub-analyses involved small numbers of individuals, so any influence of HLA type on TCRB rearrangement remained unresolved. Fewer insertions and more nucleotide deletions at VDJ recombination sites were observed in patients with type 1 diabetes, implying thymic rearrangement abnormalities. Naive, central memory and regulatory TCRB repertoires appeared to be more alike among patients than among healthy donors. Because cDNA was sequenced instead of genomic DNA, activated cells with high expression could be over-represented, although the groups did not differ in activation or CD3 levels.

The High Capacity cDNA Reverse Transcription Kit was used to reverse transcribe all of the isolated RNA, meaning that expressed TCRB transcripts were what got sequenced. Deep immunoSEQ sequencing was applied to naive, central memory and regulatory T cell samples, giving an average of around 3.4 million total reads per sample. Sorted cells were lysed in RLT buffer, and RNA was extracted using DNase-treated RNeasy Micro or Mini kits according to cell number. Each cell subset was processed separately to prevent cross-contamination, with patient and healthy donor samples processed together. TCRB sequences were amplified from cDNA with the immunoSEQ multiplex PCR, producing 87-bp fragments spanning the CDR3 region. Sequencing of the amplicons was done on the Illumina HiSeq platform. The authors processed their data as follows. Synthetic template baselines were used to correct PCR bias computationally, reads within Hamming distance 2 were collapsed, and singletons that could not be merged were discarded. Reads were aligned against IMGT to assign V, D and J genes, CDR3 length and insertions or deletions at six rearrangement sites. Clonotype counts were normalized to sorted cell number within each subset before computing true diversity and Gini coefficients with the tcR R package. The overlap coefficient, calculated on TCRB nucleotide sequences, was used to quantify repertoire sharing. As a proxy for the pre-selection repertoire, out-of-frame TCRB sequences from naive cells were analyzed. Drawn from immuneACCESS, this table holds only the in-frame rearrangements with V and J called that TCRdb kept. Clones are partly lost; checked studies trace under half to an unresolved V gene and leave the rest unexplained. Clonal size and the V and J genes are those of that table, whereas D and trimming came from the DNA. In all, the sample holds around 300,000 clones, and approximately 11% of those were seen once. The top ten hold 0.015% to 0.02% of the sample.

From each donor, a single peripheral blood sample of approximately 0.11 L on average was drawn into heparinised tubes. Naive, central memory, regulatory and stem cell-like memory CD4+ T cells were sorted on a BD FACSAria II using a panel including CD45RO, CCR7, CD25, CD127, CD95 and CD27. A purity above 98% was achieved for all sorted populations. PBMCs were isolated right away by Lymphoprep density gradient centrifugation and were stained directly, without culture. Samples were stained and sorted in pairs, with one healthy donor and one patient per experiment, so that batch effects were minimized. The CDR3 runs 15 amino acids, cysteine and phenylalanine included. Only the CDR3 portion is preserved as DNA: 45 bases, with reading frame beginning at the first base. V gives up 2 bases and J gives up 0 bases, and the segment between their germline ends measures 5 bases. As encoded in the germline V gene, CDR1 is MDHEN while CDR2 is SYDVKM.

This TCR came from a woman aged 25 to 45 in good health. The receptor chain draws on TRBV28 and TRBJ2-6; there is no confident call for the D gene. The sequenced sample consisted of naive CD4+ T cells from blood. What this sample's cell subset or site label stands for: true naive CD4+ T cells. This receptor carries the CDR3 CASSLPNSGANVLTF. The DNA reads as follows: TGTGCCAGCAGTTTACCCAACTCTGGGGCCAACGTCCTGACTTTC.